The 8 T cell receptor beta chains below come from one sample, sequenced in a study of T cells after yellow fever vaccination. TCRdb redid the calling of the 5' RACE reads with MiXCR, one entry per CDR3 protein. The data show around 200,000 distinct CDR3 sequences, more than 9.5% seen once. Here the sequenced sample was CD8+ T cells sorted from PBMCs, taken 15 days after the yellow fever booster vaccination. The receptors shown here come from a man between 18 and 29 years old who received the YFV17D yellow fever vaccine.

The chain carries TRBV29-1 and TRBJ2-3, with 13 bases matching TRBD2. Losses at the gene ends were 8 bases for V and 2 bases for J; bases not matched to a gene: 10. CDR1 is SQVTM, CDR2 ANQGSEA, per germline. The CDR3 spans 16 residues. CDR3 nucleotide sequence: TGCAGCATCACCGGGACTAGCGGGGTACACACAGATACGCAGTATTTT. Translation gives CSITGTSGVHTDTQYF.

This clonotype came up a few times. V is TRBV5-1 and J is TRBJ2-7, with D unclear. This CDR3 is built from 11 residues. In germline, CDR1 is SGHRS, CDR2 YFSETQ. V lost 4 bases and J lost 7, with 9 bases in between. The CDR3 region is CASSAAREQYF. The CDR3 DNA reads as TGCGCCAGCAGCGCCGCCAGGGAGCAGTACTTC.

The rearrangement uses TRBV2 and TRBJ1-2, with 8 nucleotides matching TRBD1. Germline V gene data show CDR1 as SNHLY and CDR2 as FYNNEI. CDR3 length: 15 residues. The junction had 8 bases not matched to a gene; V was cut back by 4 bases and J by 4 bases. CDR3 coding DNA: TGTGCCAGCAGTGTAAGGGGACAGGCCGGCTATGGCTACACCTTC. This codes for CASSVRGQAGYGYTF.

There are many counts of this clonotype. This chain connects TRBV7-8 to TRBJ2-2; 7 bases are a match to TRBD1. CDR1 and CDR2 (germline): SGHVS, FQNEAQ. CDR3 length: 15 amino acids. V dropped 5 bases and J dropped 1; count of bases not matched to a gene: 4. CDR3 in DNA: TGTGCCAGCAGCCAGACAGGGATGAACACCGGGGAGCTGTTTTTT. Its protein is CASSQTGMNTGELFF.

The table lists this clonotype with a few counts. The CDR3 DNA is TGCAGCGTTGAAGGCCTGCTTGACAGGGTGGGCAACGAGCAGTACTTC. Translation: CSVEGLLDRVGNEQYF. The chain combines TRBV29-1 with TRBJ2-7; 7 nucleotides line up with TRBD1. CDR1 SQVTM and CDR2 ANQGSEA come from the germline V gene. This CDR3 comprises 16 residues. The J segment lost 5 bases and the V segment lost 1 base, leaving 14 bases of the junction unmatched.

Only a few counts were recorded for this clonotype. The CDR3 DNA follows: TGTGCTAGTGGGTTCATGAACACTGAAGCTTTCTTT. This sequence encodes CASGFMNTEAFF. The chain carries TRBV12-5 and TRBJ1-1; the D is unclear. Trimming pared 6 bases from V and 0 bases from J, leaving 5 bases between. Germline V lookup: CDR1 LGHNT, CDR2 FRNRAP. The CDR3 loop spans 12 amino acids. Looking up the rest from reference TRBV12-5 and TRBJ1-1 gives the full variable domain: DARVTQTPRHKVTEMGQEVTMRCQPILGHNTVFWYRQTMMQGLELLAYFRNRAPLDDSGMPKDRFSAEMPDATLATLKIQPSEPRDSAVYFCASGFMNTEAFFGQGTRLTVV.

V and J are TRBV3-1 and TRBJ1-3, with no clear D. V dropped 0 bases and J dropped 3 bases, with 12 bases sitting between them. The CDR3 length is 16 residues. Per germline, CDR1 LGHDT and CDR2 YNNKEL (reference sequence). In DNA, the CDR3 is TGTGCCAGCAGCCAAGATCCCGCTAGAAGTGGAAACACCATATATTTT. Protein sequence: CASSQDPARSGNTIYF.

A few counts support this clonotype. This chain joins TRBV19 and TRBJ2-3; 11 nucleotides align to TRBD2. Losses at the gene ends were 7 bases for V and 3 bases for J; bases not matched to a gene: 6. Germline-derived CDR1 and CDR2 are LNHDA and SQIVND (reference sequence). The CDR3 contains 15 residues. CDR3 in amino acids: CASKPGTSGTDTQYF. CDR3 bases: TGTGCCAGTAAGCCCGGGACTAGCGGTACAGATACGCAGTATTTT.